These 28 T cell receptor beta chains share one sample of origin, sequenced in a study of CD8 T cells in ankylosing spondylitis. TCRdb itself ran the 5' RACE reads through MiXCR, one entry per CDR3 protein. The sample carries approximately 300,000 distinct CDR3 sequences, approximately 20% recorded once. The sequencing sample was made of blood, either unsorted or a sorted T cell fraction (not recorded which). These receptors all stem from a male donor with ankylosing spondylitis or in good health (not recorded which).

The V and J genes are TRBV29-1 and TRBJ1-2; 8 bases match TRBD1. Germline V gene sequence: CDR1 SQVTM, CDR2 ANQGSEA. The CDR3 is 12 residues long. The junction had 8 bases not matched to a gene; V was cut back by 6 bases and J by 8 bases. The DNA of the CDR3 is TGCAGCGTATTGGGACAGGATGCGGGCTACACCTTC. It specifies CSVLGQDAGYTF.

This chain uses TRBV6-5 with TRBJ1-2; no reliable D call. Germline CDR1 reads MNHEY; CDR2 reads SVGAGI. This CDR3 has 11 residues. With 3 bases removed from V and 11 bases from J, the gap between germline ends came to 10 bases. The CDR3, as DNA: TGTGCCAGCAGTTATGGATGGTTTTACACCTTC. Its protein product is CASSYGWFYTF.

The chain joins TRBV28 to TRBJ2-1, with TRBD1 matching 8 bases. This CDR3 comprises 14 residues. Germline V gives CDR1 MDHEN, CDR2 SYDVKM. The trim removed 3 bases at V and 11 bases at J, leaving 9 bases unmatched. CDR3 loop: CASSFLTTGAKQFF. CDR3 DNA sequence: TGTGCCAGCAGTTTCCTTACGACAGGGGCCAAGCAGTTCTTC.

The chain links TRBV3-1 to TRBJ2-7; TRBD1 matches 7 bases. CDR3 length equals 11 residues. CDR1 is LGHDT and CDR2 is YNNKEL in the germline V gene (reference sequence). V lost 5 bases to trimming and J lost 6 bases; unmatched junction nucleotides: 1. The CDR3 spells CASSSGGEQYV. The CDR3 DNA reads as TGTGCCAGCAGCTCAGGGGGCGAGCAGTACGTC.

The chain recombines TRBV11-2 with TRBJ1-4; D is ambiguous. In germline, CDR1 is SGHAT, CDR2 FQNNGV. Trimming took 2 bases from V and 10 from J, leaving 14 bases between them. This CDR3 is built from 14 residues. CDR3 amino acids: CASSLTERLGKLFF. Written as DNA, the CDR3 is TGTGCCAGCAGCTTAACTGAACGCTTAGGAAAACTGTTTTTT.

V gene TRBV12-3 or TRBV12-4 combines with J gene TRBJ1-2; possibly TRBD1 for D (6 bases). The CDR3 has 13 amino acids. The V end was cut by 2 bases, the J end by 5 bases, with 9 bases between. CDR3 protein: CASSLIQGYGYTF. In nucleotides, the CDR3 is TGTGCCAGCAGTTTAATTCAGGGGTATGGCTACACCTTC.

This clonotype was found a few times. The chain joins TRBV29-1 to TRBJ2-1; no clear D. Trimming took 5 bases from V and 2 from J, leaving 10 bases between them. From germline, CDR1 is SQVTM and CDR2 ANQGSEA. CDR3 length: 13 residues. CDR3 nucleotides: TGCAGCGTTCCTCTCAGAACCTACAATGAGCAGTTCTTC. It encodes CSVPLRTYNEQFF.

In the case of this clonotype: The conserved final phenylalanine or tryptophan is absent from the CDR3, which likely points to a read error. The J gene is TRBJ1-1, the V gene TRBV6-5; D unresolved. V lost 0 bases and J lost 5, with 10 bases in between. CDR3 length: 14 residues. The germline V gene has CDR1 MNHEY and CDR2 SVGAGI. The CDR3 DNA reads TGTGCCAGCAGTTACTCGAGGCAAGCGACTGAAGCTTTCCTT. Residues: CASSYSRQATEAFL.

DNA for the CDR3: TGCGCCAGCAGCCATACCGGGACAGCTTACAATGAGCAGTTCTTC. Protein sequence: CASSHTGTAYNEQFF. The J gene is TRBJ2-1, the V gene TRBV4-1; TRBD1 matches 7 bases. The length of the CDR3 is 15 residues. CDR1 is MGHRA and CDR2 is YSYEKL in the germline V gene. The junction had 6 bases not matched to a gene; V was cut back by 3 bases and J by 4 bases.

The chain uses TRBV20-1 and TRBJ2-1; possibly TRBD2 for D (6 bases). The length of the CDR3 is 15 residues. CDR1 and CDR2 (germline): DFQATT, SNEGSKA (reference sequence). The V and J ends lost 6 bases and 3 bases respectively, with 18 bases between them. CDR3 loop: CSAKRRGEVYNEQFF. The CDR3 nucleotides are TGCAGTGCCAAAAGGCGGGGAGAGGTCTACAATGAGCAGTTCTTC.

The gene calls are TRBV3-1 and TRBJ2-5; the D gene could be TRBD1 or TRBD2 (5 bases each). The CDR3 is made up of 16 amino acids. Germline CDR1 and CDR2: LGHDT and YNNKEL (reference sequence). The V end was cut by 7 bases, the J end by 1 base, with 19 bases between. The CDR3 is CASKLRRAGTQETQYF. The CDR3 DNA follows: TGTGCCAGCAAACTACGTAGGGCCGGGACCCAAGAGACCCAGTACTTC.

This clonotype was observed a handful of times. This chain uses TRBV24-1 with TRBJ2-1, with TRBD2 matching 13 bases. CDR1 is KGHDR and CDR2 is SFDVKD in the germline V gene. This CDR3 comprises 18 residues. The V gene end was trimmed by 3 bases and the J gene end by 4 bases; junction bases not matched to a gene: 8. CDR3 region: CATSDTGTSGNWYNEQFF. The DNA for the CDR3 is TGTGCCACCAGTGATACCGGGACTAGCGGGAACTGGTACAATGAGCAGTTCTTC.

The genes are TRBV20-1 and TRBJ2-5, with 10 bases lining up with TRBD1. With 6 bases clipped from V and 4 bases from J, the junction kept 11 bases outside the gene matches. Per the germline V gene, CDR1 is DFQATT and CDR2 is SNEGSKA (reference sequence). There are 15 residues in the CDR3. CDR3 DNA: TGCAGTGCAATCCGGGACAGGGGATCGAGAGAGACCCAGTACTTC. Its protein product is CSAIRDRGSRETQYF.

The chain has TRBV5-1 and TRBJ1-6; 7 nucleotides match TRBD1. This CDR3 comprises 15 residues. Germline lookup yields CDR1 SGHRS and CDR2 YFSETQ. The trim removed 6 bases at V and 5 bases at J, leaving 8 bases unmatched. The CDR3 DNA follows: TGCGCCAGCACTACGGGACAGCCCGATAATTCACCCCTCCACTTT. It codes for CASTTGQPDNSPLHF.

In DNA form, the CDR3 reads TGTGCCAGCGGTAGGGACTACAATGAGCAGTTCTTC. Protein: CASGRDYNEQFF. The V call is TRBV25-1, the J call TRBJ2-1; no definite D call. V lost 8 bases and J lost 3, with 8 bases in between. The germline gives CDR1 MGHDK, CDR2 SYGVNS. The CDR3 is 12 amino acids.

This clonotype was seen only once. The chain recombines TRBV5-5 with TRBJ2-2; TRBD1 agrees at 8 bases. The CDR3 covers 14 residues. V shed 0 bases and J 7 bases; nucleotides not matched to a gene: 2. CDR1 SGHKS and CDR2 YYEKEE come from the germline V gene (reference sequence). As DNA, the CDR3 is TGTGCCAGCAGCTTGGCAGGGGGCGGCGGGGAGCTGTTTTTT. Translation: CASSLAGGGGELFF.

This clonotype turned up a few times. This chain connects TRBV9 to TRBJ2-3, with TRBD2 as a possible D gene (6 bases). Trimming took 7 bases from V and 2 from J, leaving 8 bases between them. CDR3 size: 12 residues. CDR1 is SGDLS, CDR2 YYNGEE, per germline. CDR3 protein: CASGGITDTQYF. The CDR3 nucleotides read TGTGCCAGCGGGGGGATCACAGATACGCAGTATTTT.

V is TRBV7-9 and J is TRBJ2-2; D is possibly TRBD1 (5 bases). Trimming removed 2 bases from V and 3 bases from J, with 10 bases in between. The germline gives CDR1 SEHNR, CDR2 FQNEAQ (reference sequence). CDR3 size: 15 residues. CDR3 bases: TGTGCCAGCAGCTTACAACAGGTTTACACCGGGGAGCTGTTTTTT. Protein: CASSLQQVYTGELFF.

There are many counts of this clonotype. This rearrangement joins TRBV4-2 to TRBJ1-1; D is perhaps TRBD1 (5 bases). The germline gives CDR1 LGHNA, CDR2 YNFKEQ. The V gene lost 6 bases and the J gene lost 1 base, with 12 bases spanning the gap. The CDR3 runs 14 residues. CDR3 DNA: TGTGCCAGCAGACTGGGGACTGCGAACACTGAAGCTTTCTTT. Protein: CASRLGTANTEAFF.

There are a few counts of this clonotype. The chain carries TRBV29-1 and TRBJ2-5; 9 nucleotides line up with TRBD1. CDR3 length equals 12 residues. Trimming at V came to 8 bases and at J to 4 bases, leaving 5 bases not matched to a gene. Germline V gene sequence: CDR1 SQVTM, CDR2 ANQGSEA. In DNA, the CDR3 is TGCAGCTCCCGACAGGGGGGAGAGACCCAGTACTTC. This gives the protein CSSRQGGETQYF.

As DNA, the CDR3 is TGTGCCAGCAGTTTATATGGGACAGGCGACCCTAGCACAGATACGCAGTATTTT. Its translation: CASSLYGTGDPSTDTQYF. The chain links TRBV27 to TRBJ2-3; 8 bases line up with TRBD1. After removal of 1 base from V and 0 bases from J, the junction contained 9 bases not matched to a gene. Germline assignment: CDR1 MNHEY and CDR2 SMNVEV (reference sequence). The CDR3 has 18 residues.

This clonotype was seen only a few times. The chain employs TRBV6-5 and TRBJ1-2, with a tentative D call TRBD1 (5 bases). The germline V gene has CDR1 MNHEY and CDR2 SVGAGI. The CDR3 is 12 amino acids. V was cut by 6 bases and J by 6 bases, with 11 bases left in between. This chain's CDR3 is CASRPDSNGYTF. In nucleotides, the CDR3 is TGTGCCAGCAGACCCGACAGTAATGGCTACACCTTC.

The rearrangement links TRBV27 to TRBJ2-1; D perhaps matches TRBD1 (6 bases). CDR1 is MNHEY, CDR2 SMNVEV, per germline (reference sequence). V was shortened by 4 bases and J by 0 bases, with 22 bases between the two germline ends. The length of the CDR3 is 19 residues. In nucleotides, the CDR3 is TGTGCCAGCAGTTCCCGGACCCACAACAGGGTAAGCTCCTACAATGAGCAGTTCTTC. This sequence encodes CASSSRTHNRVSSYNEQFF.

The CDR3 reads CSVRLADTGELFF. The CDR3, as DNA: TGCAGCGTTAGACTAGCCGACACCGGGGAGCTGTTTTTT. V is TRBV29-1 and J is TRBJ2-2, with 7 nucleotides matching TRBD2. The CDR3 extends over 13 amino acids. Germline loops: CDR1 SQVTM, CDR2 ANQGSEA. V gave up 5 bases and J gave up 3 bases; unmatched junction bases: 3.

This clonotype came up a few times. The CDR3 DNA follows: TGCGCCAGCAGCCAAGAGACAGGCTCCGGGGAGCTGTTTTTT. Its protein product is CASSQETGSGELFF. The chain employs TRBV4-1 and TRBJ2-2, with D possibly matching TRBD1 (6 bases). V lost 0 bases to trimming and J lost 6 bases, with 8 bases between them. CDR1 is MGHRA, CDR2 YSYEKL, per germline. This CDR3 comprises 14 residues.

This clonotype was seen at least ten times. This chain links TRBV5-6 with TRBJ2-7, with D perhaps TRBD2 (5 bases). In germline, CDR1 is SGHDT, CDR2 YYEEEE. V lost 0 bases, J lost 2 bases, and 9 bases lay in between. This CDR3 has 14 amino acids. CDR3 sequence reads: CASSLGSLAYEQYV. In DNA form, the CDR3 reads TGTGCCAGCAGCTTGGGTTCACTAGCCTACGAGCAGTACGTC.

This clonotype was seen many times. The chain joins TRBV15 to TRBJ2-2; D is possibly TRBD1 or TRBD2 (5 bases each). Trimming left V 3 bases short and J 3 bases short, with 8 bases between. Germline CDR1 LNHNV, CDR2 YYDKDF (reference sequence). The CDR3 length is 14 residues. CDR3 region: CATSRRGDTGELFF. The CDR3 DNA reads as TGTGCCACCAGCAGGAGAGGGGACACCGGGGAGCTGTTTTTT.

This clonotype was seen at least ten times. This chain connects TRBV11-2 to TRBJ2-3, with D perhaps TRBD1 (6 bases). The CDR3 is 15 residues long. Germline V lookup: CDR1 SGHAT, CDR2 FQNNGV. Trimming took off 1 base at V and 3 bases at J, with 11 bases between the two ends. Here the CDR3 reads CASSLVGGRTDTQYF. In DNA, the CDR3 is TGTGCCAGCAGCTTAGTTGGGGGCCGAACAGATACGCAGTATTTT.